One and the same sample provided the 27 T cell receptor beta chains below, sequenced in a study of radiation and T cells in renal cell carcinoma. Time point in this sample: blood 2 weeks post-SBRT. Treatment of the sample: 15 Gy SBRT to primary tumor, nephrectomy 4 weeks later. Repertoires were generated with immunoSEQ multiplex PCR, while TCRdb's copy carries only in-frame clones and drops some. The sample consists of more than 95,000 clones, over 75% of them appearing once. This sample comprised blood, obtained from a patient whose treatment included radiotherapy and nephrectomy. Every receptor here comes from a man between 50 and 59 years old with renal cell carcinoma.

The CDR3 protein is CASSLASGTAPFF. The CDR3 DNA is TGCGCCAGCAGCTTGGCCTCCGGGACGGCGCCGTTCTTC. V usage is TRBV5-1 and J usage is TRBJ2-1; D tentatively fits TRBD1 or TRBD2 (5 bases each). Germline loops: CDR1 SGHRS, CDR2 YFSETQ. With 0 bases removed from V and 15 bases from J, the gap between germline ends came to 16 bases. The CDR3 loop spans 13 amino acids.

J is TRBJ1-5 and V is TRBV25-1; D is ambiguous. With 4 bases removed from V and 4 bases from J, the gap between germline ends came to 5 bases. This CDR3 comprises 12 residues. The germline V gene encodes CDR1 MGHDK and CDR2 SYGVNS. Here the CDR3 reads CASSVRNQPQHF. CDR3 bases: TGTGCCAGCAGTGTCAGGAATCAGCCCCAGCATTTT. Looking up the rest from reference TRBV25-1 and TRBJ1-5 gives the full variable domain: EADIYQTPRYLVIGTGKKITLECSQTMGHDKMYWYQQDPGMELHLIHYSYGVNSTEKGDLSSESTVSRIRTEHFPLTLESARPSHTSQYLCASSVRNQPQHFGDGTRLSIL.

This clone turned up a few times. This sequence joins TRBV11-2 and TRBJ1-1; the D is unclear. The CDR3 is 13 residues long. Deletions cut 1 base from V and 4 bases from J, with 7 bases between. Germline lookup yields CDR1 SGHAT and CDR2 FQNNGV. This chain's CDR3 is CASSLAWSTEAFF. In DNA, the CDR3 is TGTGCCAGCAGCTTAGCCTGGAGCACTGAAGCTTTCTTT.

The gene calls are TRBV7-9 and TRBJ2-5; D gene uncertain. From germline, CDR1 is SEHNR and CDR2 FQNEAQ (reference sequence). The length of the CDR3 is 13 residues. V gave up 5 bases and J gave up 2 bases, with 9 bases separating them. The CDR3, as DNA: TGTGCCAGCAGCCTGACACGTCAAGAGACCCAGTACTTC. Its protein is CASSLTRQETQYF.

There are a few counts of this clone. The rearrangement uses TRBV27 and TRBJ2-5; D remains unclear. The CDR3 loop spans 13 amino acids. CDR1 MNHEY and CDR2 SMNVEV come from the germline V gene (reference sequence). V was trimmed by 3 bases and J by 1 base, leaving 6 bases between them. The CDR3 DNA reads TGTGCCAGCAGTTTCGGCTTCCAAGAGACCCAGTACTTC. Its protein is CASSFGFQETQYF.

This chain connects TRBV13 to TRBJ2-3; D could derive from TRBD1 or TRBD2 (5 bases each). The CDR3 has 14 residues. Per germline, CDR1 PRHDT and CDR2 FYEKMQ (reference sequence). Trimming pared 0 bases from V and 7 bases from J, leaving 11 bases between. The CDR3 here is CASSLGSGAYTQYF. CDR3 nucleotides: TGTGCCAGCAGCTTAGGCTCCGGGGCATATACGCAGTATTTT.

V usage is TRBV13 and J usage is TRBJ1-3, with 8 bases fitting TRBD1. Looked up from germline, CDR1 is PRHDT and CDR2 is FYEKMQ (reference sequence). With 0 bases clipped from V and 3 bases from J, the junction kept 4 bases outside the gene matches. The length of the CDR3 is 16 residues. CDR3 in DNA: TGTGCCAGCAGCTTAGGTCCAGGGGGCAATGGAAACACCATATATTTT. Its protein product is CASSLGPGGNGNTIYF.

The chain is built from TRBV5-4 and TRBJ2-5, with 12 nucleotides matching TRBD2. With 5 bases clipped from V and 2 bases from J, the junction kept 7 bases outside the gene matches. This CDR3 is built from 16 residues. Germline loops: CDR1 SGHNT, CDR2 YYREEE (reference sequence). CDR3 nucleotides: TGTGCCAGCAGAAAAGGACTAGCGGGACCTCAAGAGACCCAGTACTTC. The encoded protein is CASRKGLAGPQETQYF.

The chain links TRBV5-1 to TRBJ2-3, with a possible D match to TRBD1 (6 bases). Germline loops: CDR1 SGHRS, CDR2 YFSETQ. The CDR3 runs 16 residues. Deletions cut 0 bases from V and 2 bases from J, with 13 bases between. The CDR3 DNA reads TGCGCCAGCAGCTTGGTTCGGGACAAGTACACAGATACGCAGTATTTT. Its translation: CASSLVRDKYTDTQYF.

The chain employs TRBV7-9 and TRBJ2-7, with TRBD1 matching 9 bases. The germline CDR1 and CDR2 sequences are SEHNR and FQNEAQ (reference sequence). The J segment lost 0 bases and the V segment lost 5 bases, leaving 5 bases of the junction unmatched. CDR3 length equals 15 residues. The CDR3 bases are TGTGCCAGCAGCCCAGGGACAGGGAGCTCCTACGAGCAGTACTTC. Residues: CASSPGTGSSYEQYF.

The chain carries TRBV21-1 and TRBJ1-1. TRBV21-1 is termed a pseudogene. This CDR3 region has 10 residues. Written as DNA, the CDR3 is TGTGCCATCATGACCCGAGAGGCTTTCTTT. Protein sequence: CAIMTREAFF.

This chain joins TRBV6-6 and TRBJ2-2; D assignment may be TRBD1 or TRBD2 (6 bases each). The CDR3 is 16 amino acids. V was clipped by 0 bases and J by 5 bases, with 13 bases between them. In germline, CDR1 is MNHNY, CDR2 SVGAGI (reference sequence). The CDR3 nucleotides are TGTGCCAGCAGTTACTCTCGGGGGCGTGGGACCGGGGAGCTGTTTTTT. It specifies CASSYSRGRGTGELFF.

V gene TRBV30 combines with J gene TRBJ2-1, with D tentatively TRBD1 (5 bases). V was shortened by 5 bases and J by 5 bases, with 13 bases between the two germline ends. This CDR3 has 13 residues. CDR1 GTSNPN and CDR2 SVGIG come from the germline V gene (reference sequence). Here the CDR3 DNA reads TGTGCCTGGGGACATAGTAATCACAATGAGCAGTTCTTC. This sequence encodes CAWGHSNHNEQFF.

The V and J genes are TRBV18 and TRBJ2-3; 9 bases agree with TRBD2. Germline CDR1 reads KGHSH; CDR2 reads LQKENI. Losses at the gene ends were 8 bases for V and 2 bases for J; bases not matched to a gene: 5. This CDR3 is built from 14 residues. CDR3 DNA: TGTGCCAGCGCTCTAGCGGGGAACACAGATACGCAGTATTTT. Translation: CASALAGNTDTQYF.

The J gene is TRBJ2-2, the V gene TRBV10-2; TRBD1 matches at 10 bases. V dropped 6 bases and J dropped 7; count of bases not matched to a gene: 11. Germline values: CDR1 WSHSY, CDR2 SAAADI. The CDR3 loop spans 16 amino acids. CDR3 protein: CASSTDRGQRGGELFF. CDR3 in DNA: TGCGCCAGCAGCACCGACAGGGGGCAGCGGGGCGGGGAGCTGTTTTTT.

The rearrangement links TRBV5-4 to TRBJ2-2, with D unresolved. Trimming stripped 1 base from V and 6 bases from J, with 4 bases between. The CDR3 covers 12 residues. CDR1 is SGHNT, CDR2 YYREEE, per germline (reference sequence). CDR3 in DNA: TGTGCCAGCAGCTTGATAGCCGGGGAGCTGTTTTTT. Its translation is CASSLIAGELFF.

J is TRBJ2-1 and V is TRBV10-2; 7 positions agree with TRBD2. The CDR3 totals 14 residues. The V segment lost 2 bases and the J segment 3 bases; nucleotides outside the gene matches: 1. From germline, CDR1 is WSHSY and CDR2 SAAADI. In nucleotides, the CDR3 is TGCGCCAGCAGTGAGCTAGCGGACTACAATGAGCAGTTCTTC. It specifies CASSELADYNEQFF.

CDR3 DNA: TGTGCCAGCAGTTGGGACAGGGGGGAAGAGACCCAGTACTTC. It yields the protein CASSWDRGEETQYF. The chain links TRBV6-1 to TRBJ2-5; 11 positions agree with TRBD1. CDR1 and CDR2 from the germline V gene are MNHNS and SASEGT. With 5 bases clipped from V and 3 bases from J, the junction kept 2 bases outside the gene matches. The CDR3 covers 14 residues.

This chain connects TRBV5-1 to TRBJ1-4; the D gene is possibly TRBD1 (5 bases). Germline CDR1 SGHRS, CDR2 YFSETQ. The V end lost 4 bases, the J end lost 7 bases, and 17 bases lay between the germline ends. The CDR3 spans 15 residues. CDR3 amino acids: CASSDTGTNGEKLFF. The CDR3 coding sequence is TGCGCCAGCAGCGACACCGGGACCAACGGTGAAAAACTGTTTTTT.

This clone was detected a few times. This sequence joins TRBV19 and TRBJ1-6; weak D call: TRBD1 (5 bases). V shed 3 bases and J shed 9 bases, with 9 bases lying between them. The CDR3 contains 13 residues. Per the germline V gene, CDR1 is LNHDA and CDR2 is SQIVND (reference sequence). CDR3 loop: CASSMRQSSPLHF. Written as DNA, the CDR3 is TGTGCCAGTAGTATGAGACAGAGTTCACCCCTCCACTTT. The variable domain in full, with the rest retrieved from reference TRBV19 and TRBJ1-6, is DGGITQSPKYLFRKEGQNVTLSCEQNLNHDAMYWYRQDPGQGLRLIYYSQIVNDFQKGDIAEGYSVSREKKESFPLTVTSAQKNPTAFYLCASSMRQSSPLHFGNGTRLTVT.

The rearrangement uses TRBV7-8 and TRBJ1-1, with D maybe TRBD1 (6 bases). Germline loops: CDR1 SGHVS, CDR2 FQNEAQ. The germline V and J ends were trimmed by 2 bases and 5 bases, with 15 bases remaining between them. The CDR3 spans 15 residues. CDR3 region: CASSLFEGVWTEAFF. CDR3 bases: TGTGCCAGCAGCTTATTTGAGGGGGTCTGGACTGAAGCTTTCTTT.

The CDR3 DNA reads TGTGCCAGCACCTTACTATCCTCTAGCACAGATACGCAGTATTTT. Amino acid sequence: CASTLLSSSTDTQYF. The chain combines TRBV2 with TRBJ2-3, with D uncertain. Germline CDR1 SNHLY, CDR2 FYNNEI. V gave up 7 bases and J gave up 0 bases, with 14 bases separating them. CDR3 length equals 15 residues.

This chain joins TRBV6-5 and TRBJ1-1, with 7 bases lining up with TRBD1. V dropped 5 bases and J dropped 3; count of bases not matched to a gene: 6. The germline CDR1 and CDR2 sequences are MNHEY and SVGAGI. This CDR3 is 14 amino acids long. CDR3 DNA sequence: TGTGCCAGCAGTCAAGACAGGGCCTACACTGAAGCTTTCTTT. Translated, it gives CASSQDRAYTEAFF.

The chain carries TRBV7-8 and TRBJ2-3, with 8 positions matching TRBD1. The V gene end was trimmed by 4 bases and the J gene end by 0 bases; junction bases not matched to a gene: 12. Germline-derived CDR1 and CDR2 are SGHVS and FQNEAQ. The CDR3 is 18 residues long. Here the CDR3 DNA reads TGTGCCAGCAGCTCACCCGCCGGGACAGGCCATAGCACAGATACGCAGTATTTT. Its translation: CASSSPAGTGHSTDTQYF.

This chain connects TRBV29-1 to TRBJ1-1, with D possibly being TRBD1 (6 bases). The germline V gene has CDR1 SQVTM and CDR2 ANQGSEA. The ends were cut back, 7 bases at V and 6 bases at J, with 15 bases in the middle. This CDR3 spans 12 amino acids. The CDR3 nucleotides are TGCAGCGCCAAGGGGGGCGTCGCTGAAGCTTTCTTT. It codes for CSAKGGVAEAFF.

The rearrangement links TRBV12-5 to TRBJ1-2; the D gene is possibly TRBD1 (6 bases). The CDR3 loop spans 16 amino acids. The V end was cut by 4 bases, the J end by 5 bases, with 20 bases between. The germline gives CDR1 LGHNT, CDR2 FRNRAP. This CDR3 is CASGSTGQGFGYGYTF. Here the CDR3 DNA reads TGTGCTAGTGGTTCAACAGGGCAGGGATTCGGATATGGCTACACCTTC.

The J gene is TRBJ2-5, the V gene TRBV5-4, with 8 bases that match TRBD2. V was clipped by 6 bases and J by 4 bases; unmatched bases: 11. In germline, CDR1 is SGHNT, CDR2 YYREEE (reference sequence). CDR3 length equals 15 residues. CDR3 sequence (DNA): TGTGCCAGCACCCCGGAAGCGGGAGTGGTAGAGACCCAGTACTTC. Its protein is CASTPEAGVVETQYF.